This T cell receptor beta chain is from a study of response to subunit inactivated influenza vaccine. Findings and limits, study-wide: The authors put forward the suggestion that each seasonal influenza vaccination may bring in only a limited number of new T cells.

Using its own MiXCR run on the RT-PCR reads, TCRdb lists one record per CDR3 protein. The sample lists about 700,000 distinct CDR3 sequences; around 14% were seen once. The germline V gene has CDR1 DFQATT and CDR2 SNEGSKA (reference sequence). V dropped 1 base and J dropped 8 bases, with 8 bases sitting between them. The CDR3 is made up of 11 amino acids. This clonotype was seen a handful of times. What it recognizes is unknown. The rearrangement joins TRBV20-1 to TRBJ1-2; no firm D call. Sequences were derived from PBMCs from blood, sampled 12 days after vaccination. The TCR was taken from a man between 50 and 59 years old who received an inactivated influenza vaccine. CDR3 sequence (DNA): TGCAGTGCTAGAGCGGGCAGGGGCTACACCTTC. Translating gives CSARAGRGYTF.